A single sample gave rise to the 3 T cell receptor beta chains below, sequenced in a study of T cell changes during pregnancy in multiple sclerosis. The method was immunoSEQ multiplex PCR; TCRdb's version includes in-frame clones alone and lacks a portion of them. The sample lists about 80,000 clones; under 95% were seen once. Specimen: peripheral blood, collected before pregnancy. Receptors originate from a female donor with multiple sclerosis, enrolled in a pregnancy study.

The CDR3 loop reads CASSLERLINTEAFF. CDR3 sequence (DNA): TGCGCCAGCAGCTTGGAGAGACTGATAAACACTGAAGCTTTCTTT. The chain uses TRBV5-1 and TRBJ1-1; D is uncertain. Germline V CDR1 and CDR2: SGHRS, YFSETQ. Trimming took off 0 bases at V and 2 bases at J, with 11 bases between the two ends. The CDR3 runs to 15 residues. Combining the CDR3 with reference TRBV5-1 and TRBJ1-1 gives the whole variable domain KAGVTQTPRYLIKTRGQQVTLSCSPISGHRSVSWYQQTPGQGLQFLFEYFSETQRNKGNFPGRFSGRQFSNSRSEMNVSTLELGDSALYLCASSLERLINTEAFFGQGTRLTVV.

The rearrangement joins TRBV2 to TRBJ2-1, with D possibly being TRBD1 (6 bases). In germline, CDR1 is SNHLY, CDR2 FYNNEI. The germline V and J ends were trimmed by 5 bases and 2 bases, with 13 bases remaining between them. The CDR3 is made up of 15 amino acids. The CDR3 reads CASSSSGDTYNEQFF. CDR3 nucleotide sequence: TGTGCCAGCAGTTCGTCAGGGGACACCTACAATGAGCAGTTCTTC.

The chain combines TRBV27 with TRBJ2-1; no definite D call. Germline values: CDR1 MNHEY, CDR2 SMNVEV (reference sequence). The CDR3 covers 12 residues. Trimming removed 9 bases from V and 5 bases from J, with 11 bases in between. This chain's CDR3 is CASRRKHNEQFF. The CDR3 bases are TGTGCCAGTCGTCGTAAGCACAATGAGCAGTTCTTC.